This TCR beta chain was identified in a study of blood T cell repertoires in COVID-19. At the level of the study: PBMCs, B-cell-depleted T cells, or T cells were the source of the cDNA or gDNA that made up the material.

Original methodology: Amplification of reference gene primers provided the estimated nucleated cell counts. This table comes from immunoSEQ multiplex PCR, and its TCRdb copy is limited to in-frame clones, with some not included. The V and J calls and clone size come from that table; D and trimming were worked out from the DNA. The table lists about 170,000 clones, 70% to 90% of them singletons. The V and J ends lost 11 bases and 3 bases respectively, with 16 bases between them. Germline CDR1 reads LNHDA; CDR2 reads SQIVND (reference sequence). The CDR3 is made up of 14 amino acids. What was sequenced was peripheral blood. V gene TRBV19 combines with J gene TRBJ2-2; possibly TRBD1 for D (6 bases). This TCR was recovered from a woman aged 60-75 years with COVID-19, enrolled during active disease. The chain's CDR3 is CAGGLTAHTGELFF. The CDR3 region has the DNA TGTGCCGGGGGCCTGACTGCCCACACCGGGGAGCTGTTTTTT.